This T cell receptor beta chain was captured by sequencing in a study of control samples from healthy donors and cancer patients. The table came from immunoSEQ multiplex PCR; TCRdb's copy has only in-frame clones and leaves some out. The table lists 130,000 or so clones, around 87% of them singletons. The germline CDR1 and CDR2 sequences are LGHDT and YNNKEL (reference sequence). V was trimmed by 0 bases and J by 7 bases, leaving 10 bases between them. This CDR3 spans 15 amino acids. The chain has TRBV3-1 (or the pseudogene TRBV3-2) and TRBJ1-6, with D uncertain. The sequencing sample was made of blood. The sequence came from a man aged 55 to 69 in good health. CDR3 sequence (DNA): TGTGCCAGCAGCCAAGATTTTGTGGGGAATTCACCCCTCCACTTT. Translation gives CASSQDFVGNSPLHF.